This TCR beta chain originates from a study of T cells in Graves' hyperthyroidism and ophthalmopathy. Study-wide results and caveats: Within blood appeared most thyroid clonotypes that had expanded above 0.001.

Trimming cost V 5 bases and J 4 bases, with 23 bases left between them. The CDR3 consists of 16 residues. Germline V CDR1 and CDR2: DFQATT, SNEGSKA (reference sequence). Amplification yielded TCR beta CDR3 regions, with RNA transcripts as the source. When the TCR CDR3 underwent first-round RT-PCR, the HTBI primer set was used. TCRdb reanalysed the multiplex PCR reads using MiXCR and keeps one entry per CDR3 protein. The table has 700,000 to 950,000 distinct CDR3 sequences, 35% seen once. Graves' hyperthyroidism is called stable when ophthalmopathy does not progress within 18 months. The study enrolled patients aged 18 to 65 with newly diagnosed hyperthyroidism of under 2 months' duration. This clonotype came up a few times. Antigen unknown.

The sample was blood. V usage is TRBV20-1 and J usage is TRBJ1-2; D not certain. This receptor was obtained from a woman in her thirties or forties with Graves' hyperthyroidism. CDR3 protein: CSAPRWAPSSGYGYTF. The DNA for the CDR3 is TGCAGTGCTCCGCGGTGGGCCCCTTCCTCGGGCTATGGCTACACCTTC.